The sequence of this T cell receptor (beta chain) was determined in a study of shared clonotypes between healthy human individuals. Concerning this clone itself: Other nucleotide sequences in the sample specify the same CDR3.

Naive CD8 cells lacked CD45RO and underwent positive selection for CCR7, leaving out terminally differentiated effector memory CD45RA+ cells. Repertoires were generated with immunoSEQ multiplex PCR, while TCRdb's copy carries only in-frame clones and drops some. The top ten clones hold around 1.7% of a sample with over 2,000,000 clones, over 85% of them seen once. This CDR3 is 15 amino acids long. V dropped 3 bases and J dropped 3; count of bases not matched to a gene: 1. CDR1 is MNHNS and CDR2 is SASEGT in the germline V gene. The material sequenced was naive CD8+ T cells from PBMCs. The chain joins TRBV6-1 to TRBJ2-1; TRBD2 aligns across 11 bases. The sequence was collected from a man in his late teens or twenties in good health. Some clones in this sample may be carry-over from other donors' samples. This CDR3 is CASSDGTSGYNEQFF. CDR3 DNA sequence: TGTGCCAGCAGTGATGGGACTAGCGGCTACAATGAGCAGTTCTTC.